Listed below are T cell receptor beta chains from one sample, sequenced in a study of human T cells and chemical hapten exposure. TCRdb re-analysed the RACE reads in MiXCR, keeping a single row per CDR3 protein. The sample shows around 340,000 distinct CDR3 sequences, 5.5% to 8% of them seen only once. The material sequenced was whole blood, taken in connection with sensitization to the hapten diphenylcyclopropenone (DPC). The origin of the receptors is a woman aged 18-35 years with alopecia areata. Some clones in this sample may be carry-over from other donors' samples. Each CDR3 is given with its conserved first and last residue. D genes are given only for firm matches. Part of the rows lack a size; the others show once, few, many or a class for expanded clones.

TRBJ1-6 TRBV7-2 NA 17 NA TGTGCCAGCAGCCCCTATTTGGGCGGTGTCTATAATTCACCCCTCCACTTT CASSPYLGGVYNSPLHF
TRBJ1-2 TRBV12-3/TRBV12-4 TRBD1 13 NA TGTGCCAGCAGAGGACAGGGGGCATATGGCTACACCTTC CASRGQGAYGYTF
TRBJ2-7 TRBV29-1 TRBD1 13 many TGCAGCGTTGCAAGAGGGACAGCGGACGAGCAGTACTTC CSVARGTADEQYF
TRBJ1-1 TRBV20-1 TRBD1 15 few TGCAGTGCAGGAACCGGGACAGCCCCACGGGGTGAAGCTTTCTTT CSAGTGTAPRGEAFF
TRBJ2-5 TRBV2 TRBD2 16 NA TGTGCCAGCGAAGGACTAGCGGGGGGGCCGGGGGAGACCCAGTACTTC CASEGLAGGPGETQYF
TRBJ2-3 TRBV6-2/TRBV6-3 TRBD1 19 few TGTGCCAGCAGTTATCCGATCCACCTTCCGACAGGGTCCACAGATACGCAGTATTTT CASSYPIHLPTGSTDTQYF
TRBJ2-1 TRBV5-1 NA 16 few TGCGCCAGCAGCCCAGACTCAGGGGGGAACTACAATGAGCAGTTCTTC CASSPDSGGNYNEQFF
TRBJ1-4 TRBV20-1 NA 12 many TGCAGTGCTAGAGGGGGAAAAGAAAAACTGTTTTTT CSARGGKEKLFF
TRBJ1-6 TRBV12-3/TRBV12-4 NA 14 NA TGTGCCAGCAGTTGGCAGCCGTCTAATTCACCCCTCCACTTT CASSWQPSNSPLHF
TRBJ1-6 TRBV11-2 NA 18 few TGTGCCAGCAGCTTACGTACGGTCATCAGCTCCTATAATTCACCCCTCCACTTT CASSLRTVISSYNSPLHF
TRBJ2-5 TRBV7-2 NA 16 few TGTGCCAGCAGCTCCCAGCGGAGGCTCGCCCAAGAGACCCAGTACTTC CASSSQRRLAQETQYF
TRBJ1-4 TRBV4-2 TRBD1 16 NA TGTGCCAGCAGCCAAGCCCTTCGGACAGGAGACGAAAAACTGTTTTTT CASSQALRTGDEKLFF
TRBJ1-5 TRBV5-4 NA 15 few TGTGCCAGCAGTCTTGGACCTCACCCAAATCAGCCCCAGCATTTT CASSLGPHPNQPQHF
TRBJ1-1 TRBV20-1 NA 15 few TGCAGTGCTAGAGATCTGGACACCATGAACACTGAAGCTTTCTTT CSARDLDTMNTEAFF
TRBJ1-4 TRBV6-5 NA 16 NA TGTGCCAGCAGTCGGAGGGGTCTGGCGACTAATGAAAAACTGTTTTTT CASSRRGLATNEKLFF
TRBJ1-2 TRBV4-2 NA 14 NA TGTGCCAGCAGCCAAGATGGCACCCTCTACGGCTACACCTTC CASSQDGTLYGYTF
TRBJ1-5 TRBV7-2 NA 16 NA TGTGCCAGCAGCTCTCGGACAGTCTCTGGCAATCAGCCCCAGCATTTT CASSSRTVSGNQPQHF
TRBJ2-2 TRBV6-4 TRBD1 15 many TGTGCCAGCAGTGCCGGGACAGACGAAACCGGGGAGCTGTTTTTT CASSAGTDETGELFF
TRBJ1-3 TRBV6-5 TRBD1 15 many TGTGCCAGCAGTCGGGACAGCGGCTCTGGAAACACCATATATTTT CASSRDSGSGNTIYF
TRBJ2-2 TRBV10-3 TRBD2 16 few TGTGCCATCGCGCCAGAGACTAGCGGGGGAACCGGGGAGCTGTTTTTT CAIAPETSGGTGELFF
TRBJ1-4 TRBV29-1 NA 12 NA TGCAGCGTTGGAGATGAAACCGAAAAACTGTTTTTT CSVGDETEKLFF
TRBJ1-2 TRBV4-3 TRBD1 15 few TGCGCCAGCAGCCAAGGACAGGGCTTACACTATGGCTACACCTTC CASSQGQGLHYGYTF
TRBJ2-2 TRBV6-1 NA 14 NA TGTGCCAGCACCCCCATTTTCGACACCGGGGAGCTGTTTTTT CASTPIFDTGELFF
TRBJ2-7 TRBV4-1 NA 14 NA TGCGCCAGCAGCCAAGACTACAGGGCCTACGAGCAGTACTTC CASSQDYRAYEQYF
TRBJ1-4 TRBV12-3/TRBV12-4 NA 11 NA TGTCCCAGCAGGGGCCCAGAAAAACTGTTTTTT CPSRGPEKLFF
TRBJ1-1 TRBV6-5 TRBD1 14 many TGTGCCACTAAGACAGGGAGGGCGAACACTGAAGCTTTCTTT CATKTGRANTEAFF
TRBJ2-7 TRBV9 NA 13 many TGTGCCAGCAGCGTAGGCCGTTCTGGCGAGCAGTACTTC CASSVGRSGEQYF
TRBJ2-6 TRBV10-3 TRBD1 17 many TGTGCCATCAGTGAGGGACAGGGGGCATCTGGGGCCAACGTCCTGACTTTC CAISEGQGASGANVLTF
TRBJ2-4 TRBV12-3/TRBV12-4 NA 13 NA TGTGCCAGCAGTTTTACCGGGCGGGACATTCAGTACTTC CASSFTGRDIQYF
TRBJ2-3 TRBV12-3/TRBV12-4 TRBD2 16 NA TGTGCCAGCAGTTCCTTAGCGGGGGGCTTCACAGATACGCAGTATTTT CASSSLAGGFTDTQYF